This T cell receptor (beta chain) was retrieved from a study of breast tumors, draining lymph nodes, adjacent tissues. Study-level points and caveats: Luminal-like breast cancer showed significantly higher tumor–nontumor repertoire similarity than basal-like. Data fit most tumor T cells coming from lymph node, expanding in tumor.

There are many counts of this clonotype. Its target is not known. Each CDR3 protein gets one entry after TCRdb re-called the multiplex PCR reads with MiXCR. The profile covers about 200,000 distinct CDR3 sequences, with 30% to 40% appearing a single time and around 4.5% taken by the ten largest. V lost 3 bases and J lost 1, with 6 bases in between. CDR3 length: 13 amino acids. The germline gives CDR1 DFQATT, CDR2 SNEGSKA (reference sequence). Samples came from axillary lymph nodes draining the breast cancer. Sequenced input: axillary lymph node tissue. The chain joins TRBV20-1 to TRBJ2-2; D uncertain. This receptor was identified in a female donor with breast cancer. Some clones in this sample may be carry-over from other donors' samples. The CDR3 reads CSASRGNTGELFF. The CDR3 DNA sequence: TGCAGTGCTAGCCGTGGGAACACCGGGGAGCTGTTTTTT.